Listed below are T cell receptor beta chains from one sample, sequenced in a study of radiation and T cells in renal cell carcinoma. TCRdb's table, derived via immunoSEQ multiplex PCR, lists solely in-frame clones and lacks some. The profile shows about 25,000 clones, roughly 64% of them singletons. The sequencing used tumor tissue, collected from a patient whose treatment was nephrectomy without radiotherapy. The receptors derive from a middle-aged man with renal cell carcinoma. The CDR3 runs from the conserved cysteine through the conserved F or W. A D gene is named only where the DNA matches it firmly. The listing skips clone size in some rows; elsewhere it reads once, few, many or a size class.

abundance: few
j_gene: TRBJ1-1
d_gene: .
v_gene: TRBV6-1
CDR3aa: CASSESVATEAFF
CDR3nt: TGTGCCAGCAGTGAATCAGTGGCCACTGAAGCTTTCTTT

abundance: few
j_gene: TRBJ2-2
d_gene: .
v_gene: TRBV5-1
CDR3aa: CASSPEGGRFGELFF
CDR3nt: TGCGCCAGCAGCCCCGAGGGGGGGCGGTTCGGGGAGCTGTTTTTT

abundance: .
j_gene: TRBJ1-1
d_gene: .
v_gene: TRBV6-5
CDR3aa: CASTLDEYFEAFF
CDR3nt: TGTGCCAGCACCCTGGATGAATACTTCGAAGCTTTCTTT

abundance: few
j_gene: TRBJ1-1
d_gene: .
v_gene: TRBV7-6
CDR3aa: CASSFVEGPNTEAFF
CDR3nt: TGTGCCAGCAGCTTTGTGGAGGGCCCGAACACTGAAGCTTTCTTT

abundance: many
j_gene: TRBJ1-1
d_gene: .
v_gene: TRBV23-1
CDR3aa: CASSRQGQGTEAFF
CDR3nt: TGCGCCAGCAGTCGGCAGGGGCAAGGCACTGAAGCTTTCTTT

abundance: .
j_gene: TRBJ1-1
d_gene: TRBD1
v_gene: TRBV7-2
CDR3aa: CASSPGTGGNLNTEAFF
CDR3nt: TGTGCCAGCAGCCCAGGGACAGGGGGGAACTTGAACACTGAAGCTTTCTTT

abundance: .
j_gene: TRBJ1-3
d_gene: .
v_gene: TRBV28
CDR3aa: CASSEVTGNTIYF
CDR3nt: TGTGCCAGCAGCGAGGTGACGGGTAACACCATATATTTT

abundance: once
j_gene: TRBJ2-1
d_gene: .
v_gene: TRBV5-1
CDR3aa: CASRVTGTNYNEQFF
CDR3nt: TGCGCCAGCAGGGTGACGGGGACAAACTACAATGAGCAGTTCTTC

abundance: .
j_gene: TRBJ2-7
d_gene: .
v_gene: TRBV29-1
CDR3aa: CSARDWDSYEQYF
CDR3nt: TGCAGCGCCCGGGACTGGGACTCCTACGAGCAGTACTTC

abundance: .
j_gene: TRBJ2-7
d_gene: .
v_gene: TRBV5-1
CDR3aa: CASSSTYEQYF
CDR3nt: TGCGCCAGCAGCTCCACCTACGAGCAGTACTTC

abundance: .
j_gene: TRBJ1-1
d_gene: .
v_gene: TRBV28
CDR3aa: CASSSALNTEAFF
CDR3nt: TGTGCCAGCAGTTCTGCCCTGAACACTGAAGCTTTCTTT

abundance: few
j_gene: TRBJ1-1
d_gene: TRBD1
v_gene: TRBV4-2
CDR3aa: CASSRQGTNTEAFF
CDR3nt: TGTGCCAGCAGCCGACAGGGGACGAACACTGAAGCTTTCTTT

abundance: .
j_gene: TRBJ2-2
d_gene: .
v_gene: TRBV25-1
CDR3aa: CASRKTGSGELFF
CDR3nt: TGTGCGTCCAGGAAAACGGGCTCCGGGGAGCTGTTTTTT

abundance: .
j_gene: TRBJ1-5
d_gene: .
v_gene: TRBV4-1
CDR3aa: CASSQGGEPQHF
CDR3nt: TGCGCCAGCAGCCAGGGGGGCGAGCCCCAGCATTTT

abundance: .
j_gene: TRBJ2-6
d_gene: .
v_gene: TRBV29-1
CDR3aa: CSVEGGRGSGANVLTF
CDR3nt: TGCAGCGTGGAGGGGGGGCGGGGCTCTGGGGCCAACGTCCTGACTTTC

abundance: few
j_gene: TRBJ1-2
d_gene: TRBD1
v_gene: TRBV27
CDR3aa: CASRSQGASYGYTF
CDR3nt: TGTGCCAGCAGGTCTCAGGGGGCTTCCTATGGCTACACCTTC